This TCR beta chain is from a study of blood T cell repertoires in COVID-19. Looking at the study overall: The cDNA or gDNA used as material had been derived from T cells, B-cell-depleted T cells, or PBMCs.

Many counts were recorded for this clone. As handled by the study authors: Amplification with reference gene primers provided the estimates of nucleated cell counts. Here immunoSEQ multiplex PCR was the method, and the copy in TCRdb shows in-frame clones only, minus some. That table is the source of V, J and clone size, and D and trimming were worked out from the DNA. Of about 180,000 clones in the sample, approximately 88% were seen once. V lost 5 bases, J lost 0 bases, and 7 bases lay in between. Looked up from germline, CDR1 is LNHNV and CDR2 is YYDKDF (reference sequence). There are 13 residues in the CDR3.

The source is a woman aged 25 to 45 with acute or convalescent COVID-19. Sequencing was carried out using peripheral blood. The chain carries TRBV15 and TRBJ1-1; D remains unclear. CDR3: CATSLNMNTEAFF. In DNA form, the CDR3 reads TGTGCCACCAGCCTTAACATGAACACTGAAGCTTTCTTT.